This note documents a single TCR beta chain sequence. These data belong to a study of patients and donors after allogeneic stem cell transplantation. TCRdb reanalysed the RT-PCR reads using MiXCR and keeps one entry per CDR3 protein. The data hold about 160,000 distinct CDR3 sequences, with about a third observed a single time. Sequenced input: blood, either unsorted or a sorted T cell fraction (not recorded which). The sequence came from a human donor who was either an allogeneic HSCT recipient or a stem cell or donor lymphocyte infusion donor (not recorded which). It is not recorded whose cells these are; they may come from a transplant donor.

CDR3 region: CASTLVVTTGIGANVLTF. The CDR3 nucleotides read TGTGCCAGCACCCTCGTTGTTACCACAGGGATCGGGGCCAACGTCCTGACTTTC. The V call is TRBV12-3 or TRBV12-4, the J call TRBJ2-6; weak D call: TRBD1 (6 bases). With 7 bases removed from V and 4 bases from J, the gap between germline ends came to 23 bases. The CDR3 is made up of 18 amino acids.